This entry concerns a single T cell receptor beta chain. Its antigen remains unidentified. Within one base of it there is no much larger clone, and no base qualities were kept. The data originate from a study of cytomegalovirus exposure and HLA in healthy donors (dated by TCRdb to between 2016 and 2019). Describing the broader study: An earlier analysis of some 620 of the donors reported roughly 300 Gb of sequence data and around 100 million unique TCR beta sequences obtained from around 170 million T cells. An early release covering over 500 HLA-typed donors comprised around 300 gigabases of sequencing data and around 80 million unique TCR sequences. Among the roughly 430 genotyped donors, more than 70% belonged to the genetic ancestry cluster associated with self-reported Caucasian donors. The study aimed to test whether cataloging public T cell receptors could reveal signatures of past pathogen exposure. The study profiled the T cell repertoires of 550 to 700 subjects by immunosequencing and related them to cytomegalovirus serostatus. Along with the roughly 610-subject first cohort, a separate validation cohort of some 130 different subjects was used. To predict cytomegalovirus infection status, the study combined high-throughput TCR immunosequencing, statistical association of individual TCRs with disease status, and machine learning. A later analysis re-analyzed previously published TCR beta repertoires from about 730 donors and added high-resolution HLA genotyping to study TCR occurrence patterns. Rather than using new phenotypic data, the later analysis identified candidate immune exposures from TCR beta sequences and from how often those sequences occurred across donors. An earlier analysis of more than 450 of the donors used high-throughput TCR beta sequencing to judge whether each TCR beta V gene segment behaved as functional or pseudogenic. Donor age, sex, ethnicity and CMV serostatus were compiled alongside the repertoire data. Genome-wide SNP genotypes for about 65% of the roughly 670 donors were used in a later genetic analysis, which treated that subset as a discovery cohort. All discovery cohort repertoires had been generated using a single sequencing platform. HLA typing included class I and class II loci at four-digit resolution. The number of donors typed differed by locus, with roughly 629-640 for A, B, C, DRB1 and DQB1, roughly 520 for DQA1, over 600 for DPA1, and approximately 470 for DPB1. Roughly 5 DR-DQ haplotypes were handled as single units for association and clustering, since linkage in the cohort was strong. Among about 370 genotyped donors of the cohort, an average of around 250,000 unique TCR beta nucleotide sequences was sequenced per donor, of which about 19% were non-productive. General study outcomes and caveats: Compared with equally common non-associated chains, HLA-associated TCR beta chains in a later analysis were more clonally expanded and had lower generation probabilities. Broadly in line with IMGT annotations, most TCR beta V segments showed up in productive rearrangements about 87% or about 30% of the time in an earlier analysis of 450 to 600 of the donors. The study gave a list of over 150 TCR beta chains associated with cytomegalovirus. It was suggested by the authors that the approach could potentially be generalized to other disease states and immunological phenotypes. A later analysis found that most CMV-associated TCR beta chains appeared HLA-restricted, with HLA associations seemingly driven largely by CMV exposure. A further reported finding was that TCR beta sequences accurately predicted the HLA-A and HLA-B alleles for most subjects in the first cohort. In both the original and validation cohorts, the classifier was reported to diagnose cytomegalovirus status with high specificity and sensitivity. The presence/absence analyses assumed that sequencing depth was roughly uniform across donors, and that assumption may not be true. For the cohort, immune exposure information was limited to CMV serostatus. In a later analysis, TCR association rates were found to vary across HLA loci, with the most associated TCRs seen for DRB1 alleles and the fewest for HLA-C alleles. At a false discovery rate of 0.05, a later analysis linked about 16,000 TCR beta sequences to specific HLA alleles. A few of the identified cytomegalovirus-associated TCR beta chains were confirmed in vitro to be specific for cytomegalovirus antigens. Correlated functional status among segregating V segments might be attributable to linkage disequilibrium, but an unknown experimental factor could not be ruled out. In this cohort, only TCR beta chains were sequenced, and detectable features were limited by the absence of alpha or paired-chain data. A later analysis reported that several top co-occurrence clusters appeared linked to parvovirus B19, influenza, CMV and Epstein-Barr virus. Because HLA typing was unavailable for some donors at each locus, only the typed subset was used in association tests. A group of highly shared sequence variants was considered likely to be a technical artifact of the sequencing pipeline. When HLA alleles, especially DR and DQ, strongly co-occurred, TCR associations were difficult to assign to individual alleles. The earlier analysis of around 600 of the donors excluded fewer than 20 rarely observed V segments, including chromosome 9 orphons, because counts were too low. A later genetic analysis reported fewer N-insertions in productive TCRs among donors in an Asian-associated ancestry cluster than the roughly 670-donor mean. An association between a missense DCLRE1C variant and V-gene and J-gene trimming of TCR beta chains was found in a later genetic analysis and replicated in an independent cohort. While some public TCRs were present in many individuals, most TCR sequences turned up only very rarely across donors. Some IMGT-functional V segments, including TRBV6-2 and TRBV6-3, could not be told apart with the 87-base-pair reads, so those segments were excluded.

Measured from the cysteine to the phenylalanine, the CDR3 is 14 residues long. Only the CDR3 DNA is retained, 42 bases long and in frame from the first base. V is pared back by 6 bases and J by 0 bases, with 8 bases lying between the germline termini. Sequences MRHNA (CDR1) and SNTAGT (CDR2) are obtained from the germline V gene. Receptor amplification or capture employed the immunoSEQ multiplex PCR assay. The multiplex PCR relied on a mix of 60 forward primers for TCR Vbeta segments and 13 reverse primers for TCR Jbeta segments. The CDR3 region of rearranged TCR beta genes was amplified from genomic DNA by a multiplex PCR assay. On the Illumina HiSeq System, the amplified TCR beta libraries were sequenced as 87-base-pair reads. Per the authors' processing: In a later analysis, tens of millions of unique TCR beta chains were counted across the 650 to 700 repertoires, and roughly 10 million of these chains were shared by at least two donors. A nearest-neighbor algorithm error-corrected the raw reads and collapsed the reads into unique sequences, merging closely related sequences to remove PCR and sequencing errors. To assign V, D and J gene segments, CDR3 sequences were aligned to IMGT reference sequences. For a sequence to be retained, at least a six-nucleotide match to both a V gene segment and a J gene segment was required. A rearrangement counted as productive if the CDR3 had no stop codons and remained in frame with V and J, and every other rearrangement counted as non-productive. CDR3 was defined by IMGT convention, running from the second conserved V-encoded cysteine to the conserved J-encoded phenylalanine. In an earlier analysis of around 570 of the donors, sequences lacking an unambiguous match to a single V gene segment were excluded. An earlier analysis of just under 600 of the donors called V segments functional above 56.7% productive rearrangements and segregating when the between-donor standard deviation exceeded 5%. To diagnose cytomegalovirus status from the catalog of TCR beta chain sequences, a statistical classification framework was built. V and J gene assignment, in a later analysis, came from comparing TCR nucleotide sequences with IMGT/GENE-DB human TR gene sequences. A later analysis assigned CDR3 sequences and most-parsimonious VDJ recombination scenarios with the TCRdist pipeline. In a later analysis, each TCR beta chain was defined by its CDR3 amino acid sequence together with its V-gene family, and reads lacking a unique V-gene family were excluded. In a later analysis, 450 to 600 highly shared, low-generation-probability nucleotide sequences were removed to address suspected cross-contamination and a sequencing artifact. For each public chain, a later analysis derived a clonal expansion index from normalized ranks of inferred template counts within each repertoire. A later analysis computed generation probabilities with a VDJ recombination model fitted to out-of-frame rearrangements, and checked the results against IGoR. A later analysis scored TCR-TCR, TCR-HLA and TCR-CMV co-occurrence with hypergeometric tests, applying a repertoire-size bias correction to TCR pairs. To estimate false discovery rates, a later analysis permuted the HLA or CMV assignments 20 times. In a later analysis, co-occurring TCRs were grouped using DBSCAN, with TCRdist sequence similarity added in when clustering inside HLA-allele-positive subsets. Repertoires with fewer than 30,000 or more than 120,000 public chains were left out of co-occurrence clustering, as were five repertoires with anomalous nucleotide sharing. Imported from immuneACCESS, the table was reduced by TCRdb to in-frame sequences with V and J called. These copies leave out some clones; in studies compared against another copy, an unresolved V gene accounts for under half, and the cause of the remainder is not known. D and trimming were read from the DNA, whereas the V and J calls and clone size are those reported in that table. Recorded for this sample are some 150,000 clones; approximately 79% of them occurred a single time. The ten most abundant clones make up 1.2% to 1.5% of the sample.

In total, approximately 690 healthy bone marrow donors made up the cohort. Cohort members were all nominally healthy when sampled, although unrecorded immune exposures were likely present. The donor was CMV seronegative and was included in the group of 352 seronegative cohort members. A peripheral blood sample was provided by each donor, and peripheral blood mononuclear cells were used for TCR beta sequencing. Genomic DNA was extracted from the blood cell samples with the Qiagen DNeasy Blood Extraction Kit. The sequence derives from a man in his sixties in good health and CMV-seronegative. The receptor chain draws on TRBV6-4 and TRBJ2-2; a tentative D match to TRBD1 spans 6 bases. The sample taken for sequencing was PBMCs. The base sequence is TGTGCCAGCAGCGGGACATCGAACACCGGGGAGCTGTTTTTT. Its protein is CASSGTSNTGELFF.